The T cell receptor beta chain under discussion was sequenced for a study of spatial heterogeneity in lung cancer. Across the study: A strong correlation was found between TCR transcript counts in tumor regions and a T cell module score derived from matched bulk RNA-seq. Study-level points and caveats: Coverage of tumor T cells, by estimate, reached around 7.5% for alpha chains and about 13% for beta chains. Mutation tallies in tumors tracked expanded intratumoral alpha and beta TCR counts.

Time point: sample taken at primary tumor resection. Samples came from some 71 TRACERx patients with untreated early-stage lung cancer. The CDR3 loop spans 12 amino acids. Germline values: CDR1 LGHNT, CDR2 FRNRAP. V lost 1 base, J lost 1 base, and 2 bases lay in between. Unique molecular identifiers tagged every individual TCR cDNA molecule. Using its own MiXCR run on the 5' RACE reads, TCRdb lists one record per CDR3 protein. The data hold 4,500 to 5,000 distinct CDR3 sequences, with roughly 12% observed a single time. Details on this clonotype: What it recognizes is unknown. This beta chain is an unintended read in a library built for alpha chains; its size means little.

This chain links TRBV12-5 with TRBJ2-7, with unresolved D. Specimen: lung tumor tissue, collected at surgery. This clonotype was sampled from a male donor with early-stage non-small cell lung cancer. The CDR3 region is CASGLGSYEQYF. The CDR3 DNA is TGTGCTAGTGGTTTGGGATCCTACGAGCAGTACTTC.